The 20 T cell receptor beta chains listed next were all sequenced from one sample in a study of T cells in Graves' hyperthyroidism and ophthalmopathy. RNA transcripts gave rise to amplified TCR beta CDR3 regions. The study used the HTBI primer set for a first-round RT-PCR of the TCR CDR3. Via MiXCR, TCRdb re-called the multiplex PCR reads, giving one row per CDR3 protein. This sample has approximately 870,000 distinct CDR3 sequences, with roughly 37% found just once. Sequenced input: blood. The source is a young man with Graves' hyperthyroidism.

This clonotype was counted a few times. V usage is TRBV10-2 and J usage is TRBJ2-7; TRBD1 or TRBD2 may be the D gene (5 bases each). CDR1 is WSHSY and CDR2 is SAAADI in the germline V gene. The length of the CDR3 is 15 residues. V shed 2 bases and J shed 6 bases, with 17 bases lying between them. The DNA for the CDR3 is TGCGCCAGCAGTGAGCCCCCGGGACGGGCTCCCGAGCAGTACTTC. It yields the protein CASSEPPGRAPEQYF.

The chain uses TRBV29-1 and TRBJ2-6, with D perhaps matching TRBD2 (6 bases). The germline V gene has CDR1 SQVTM and CDR2 ANQGSEA. This CDR3 contains 14 residues. V was shortened by 3 bases and J by 4 bases, with 10 bases between the two germline ends. The CDR3 sequence is CSVDGRQGANVLTF. The CDR3 region has the DNA TGCAGCGTTGATGGGAGGCAGGGGGCCAACGTCCTGACTTTC.

The chain links TRBV7-8 to TRBJ1-1; D is possibly TRBD1 (5 bases). The CDR3 has 16 residues. Trimming took 2 bases from V and 4 from J, leaving 17 bases between them. Germline CDR1 is SGHVS and CDR2 is FQNEAQ. DNA for the CDR3: TGTGCCAGCAGCTTAAGCCGGGGCGGGGGGGGCACTGAAGCTTTCTTT. Translation: CASSLSRGGGGTEAFF.

This chain connects TRBV6-6 to TRBJ1-1; no clear D gene. V shed 2 bases and J shed 7 bases, with 11 bases lying between them. Germline values: CDR1 MNHNY, CDR2 SVGAGI (reference sequence). The CDR3 sequence is 13 residues long. The CDR3 DNA is TGTGCCAGCAGTTACACAGTTGCTCTTGAAGCTTTCTTT. It translates to CASSYTVALEAFF.

This clonotype was detected only a few times. The rearrangement links TRBV19 to TRBJ2-2, with D perhaps TRBD2 (5 bases). V gave up 9 bases and J gave up 4 bases, with 18 bases separating them. From germline, CDR1 is LNHDA and CDR2 SQIVND (reference sequence). This CDR3 has 15 residues. The CDR3 reads CARPKAERSTGELFF. The CDR3 coding sequence is TGTGCCAGACCGAAGGCCGAGCGGAGCACCGGGGAGCTGTTTTTT.

This clonotype was detected ten times or more. V and J are TRBV20-1 and TRBJ2-7; TRBD1 aligns across 7 bases. Per the germline V gene, CDR1 is DFQATT and CDR2 is SNEGSKA (reference sequence). After removal of 6 bases from V and 1 base from J, the junction contained 3 bases not matched to a gene. This CDR3 is 12 amino acids long. The CDR3 is CSAMDRSYEQYF. Here the CDR3 DNA reads TGCAGTGCCATGGACAGGTCCTACGAGCAGTACTTC.

This clonotype has ten or more counts. The chain couples TRBV7-9 to TRBJ1-1; no reliable D call. The V end was cut by 6 bases, the J end by 11 bases, with 16 bases between. The CDR3 contains 12 residues. CDR1 is SEHNR, CDR2 FQNEAQ, per germline (reference sequence). The DNA of the CDR3 is TGTGCCAGCAGTCCCTCGTTCCATGGCGCTTTCTTT. Translated, it gives CASSPSFHGAFF. Variable domain in full (rest from reference TRBV7-9 and TRBJ1-1): DTGVSQNPRHKITKRGQNVTFRCDPISEHNRLYWYRQTLGQGPEFLTYFQNEAQLEKSRLLSDRFSAERPKGSFSTLEIQRTEQGDSAMYLCASSPSFHGAFFGQGTRLTVV.

V usage is TRBV2 and J usage is TRBJ1-1, with D perhaps matching TRBD1 (6 bases). V gave up 7 bases and J gave up 0 bases, with 12 bases separating them. The CDR3 is made up of 14 amino acids. CDR1 is SNHLY and CDR2 is FYNNEI in the germline V gene. The CDR3 loop reads CASTLGDMNTEAFF. The CDR3 region has the DNA TGTGCCAGCACCCTTGGGGACATGAACACTGAAGCTTTCTTT. Using reference TRBV2 and TRBJ1-1 for the parts outside the CDR3, the full variable domain is EPEVTQTPSHQVTQMGQEVILRCVPISNHLYFYWYRQILGQKVEFLVSFYNNEISEKSEIFDDQFSVERPDGSNFTLKIRSTKLEDSAMYFCASTLGDMNTEAFFGQGTRLTVV.

As regards this clonotype: This may arise from a read error, as a much more abundant clone is one base away. V gene TRBV7-4 combines with J gene TRBJ1-6; 8 positions agree with TRBD1. Germline loops: CDR1 SGHVT, CDR2 SQSDAQ. Trimming removed 5 bases from V and 7 bases from J; junction bases left unmatched: 7. CDR3 length: 15 amino acids. CDR3 amino acids: CASSVRPGGNSPLHF. The DNA for the CDR3 is TGTGCCAGCAGCGTAAGGCCAGGGGGCAATTCACCCCTCCACTTT.

This sequence joins TRBV15 and TRBJ2-2; 8 positions match TRBD2. The CDR3 has 16 amino acids. The ends lost 1 base at V and 3 bases at J; junction bases unmatched: 4. Germline lookup yields CDR1 LNHNV and CDR2 YYDKDF (reference sequence). The CDR3 coding sequence is TGTGCCACCAGCAGAGGCCTAGCGGGCTACACCGGGGAGCTGTTTTTT. Its translation: CATSRGLAGYTGELFF.

This rearrangement joins TRBV5-1 to TRBJ1-2; possible D gene TRBD1, 6 bases. The V end lost 0 bases, the J end lost 7 bases, and 13 bases lay between the germline ends. The CDR3 is made up of 14 amino acids. Germline V gives CDR1 SGHRS, CDR2 YFSETQ. CDR3 region: CASSLDREVSGYTF. The CDR3 DNA is TGCGCCAGCAGCTTGGACAGGGAAGTATCTGGCTACACCTTC.

The sample holds one count of this clonotype. CDR3 bases: TGTGCCAGCAGGGGACTAGCGGACAACACCGGGGCCAACGTCCTGACTTTC. Its translation is CASRGLADNTGANVLTF. The chain combines TRBV2 with TRBJ2-6, with 11 positions matching TRBD2. This CDR3 is 17 amino acids long. Trimming at V came to 6 bases and at J to 4 bases, leaving 8 bases not matched to a gene. CDR1 SNHLY and CDR2 FYNNEI come from the germline V gene. Based on the CDR3 plus reference TRBV2 and TRBJ2-6, the full variable domain is EPEVTQTPSHQVTQMGQEVILRCVPISNHLYFYWYRQILGQKVEFLVSFYNNEISEKSEIFDDQFSVERPDGSNFTLKIRSTKLEDSAMYFCASRGLADNTGANVLTFGAGSRLTVL.

The chain recombines TRBV10-3 with TRBJ1-1, with D possibly being TRBD1 (5 bases). The V gene lost 4 bases and the J gene lost 3 bases, with 15 bases spanning the gap. The germline V gene encodes CDR1 ENHRY and CDR2 SYGVKD. CDR3 size: 15 residues. Written as DNA, the CDR3 is TGTGCCATCAGTGCTCATGGCCAGGGCGACACTGAAGCTTTCTTT. It translates to CAISAHGQGDTEAFF.

This clonotype was recorded a few times. The rearrangement joins TRBV29-1 to TRBJ1-1; 9 bases are shared with TRBD1. Germline CDR1 reads SQVTM; CDR2 reads ANQGSEA. The CDR3 covers 13 residues. V shed 8 bases and J 3 bases; nucleotides not matched to a gene: 7. CDR3 nucleotides: TGCAGCCCTGGACAGGGGAGGCACACTGAAGCTTTCTTT. Protein: CSPGQGRHTEAFF.

Worth noting for this clonotype: Possible read error: a much larger clone is one base away. V is TRBV10-3 and J is TRBJ1-2, with 7 bases that match TRBD1. The CDR3 is 13 amino acids. Germline CDR1 ENHRY, CDR2 SYGVKD. Trimming took 5 bases from V and 8 from J; bases not matched to a gene: 8. Here the CDR3 reads CAISYQTGIGYTF. As DNA, the CDR3 is TGTGCCATCAGTTACCAGACAGGGATCGGCTACACCTTC.

This clonotype was found a few times. This chain uses TRBV11-2 with TRBJ1-4; D unclear. The CDR3 extends over 14 amino acids. The germline V and J ends were trimmed by 2 bases and 4 bases, with 8 bases remaining between them. The germline CDR1 and CDR2 sequences are SGHAT and FQNNGV. CDR3 amino acids: CASSLRTVNEKLFF. In DNA, the CDR3 is TGTGCCAGCAGCTTACGTACGGTTAATGAAAAACTGTTTTTT. The full variable domain, in which reference TRBV11-2 and TRBJ1-4 provide the parts outside the CDR3, is EAGVAQSPRYKIIEKRQSVAFWCNPISGHATLYWYQQILGQGPKLLIQFQNNGVVDDSQLPKDRFSAERLKGVDSTLKIQPAKLEDSAVYLCASSLRTVNEKLFFGSGTQLSVL.

This clonotype was seen a handful of times. A much bigger clone sits one base away, suggesting this may be a read error. The chain is built from TRBV10-3 and TRBJ1-5; 7 nucleotides line up with TRBD1. This CDR3 region has 13 residues. V was clipped by 10 bases and J by 1 base; unmatched bases: 4. Germline assignment: CDR1 ENHRY and CDR2 SYGVKD. The CDR3 spells CATVTGSNQPQHF. The CDR3 bases are TGTGCCACCGTGACAGGGAGCAATCAGCCCCAGCATTTT.

At least ten counts were recorded for this clonotype. The chain carries TRBV20-1 and TRBJ1-6; 7 nucleotides line up with TRBD1. Looked up from germline, CDR1 is DFQATT and CDR2 is SNEGSKA (reference sequence). V shed 5 bases and J 5 bases; nucleotides not matched to a gene: 6. The CDR3 extends over 14 amino acids. In nucleotides, the CDR3 is TGCAGTGCTGACCGGGACAGTCATAATTCACCCCTCCACTTT. This sequence encodes CSADRDSHNSPLHF.

The V and J genes are TRBV9 and TRBJ1-1; D remains unclear. With 4 bases removed from V and 3 bases from J, the gap between germline ends came to 13 bases. The V gene's germline CDR1 is SGDLS and CDR2 YYNGEE. The CDR3 totals 14 residues. DNA for the CDR3: TGTGCCAGCAGCCCCCTTGGGGTTCACACTGAAGCTTTCTTT. It codes for CASSPLGVHTEAFF.

Only a few counts were recorded for this clonotype. The CDR3 sequence is CASSLAVGIGNTIYF. The CDR3 DNA sequence: TGCGCCAGCAGCTTGGCGGTAGGGATTGGAAACACCATATATTTT. The chain joins TRBV5-1 to TRBJ1-3; D gene unclear. This CDR3 is built from 15 residues. Trimming stripped 0 bases from V and 3 bases from J, with 10 bases between. Germline-derived CDR1 and CDR2 are SGHRS and YFSETQ.